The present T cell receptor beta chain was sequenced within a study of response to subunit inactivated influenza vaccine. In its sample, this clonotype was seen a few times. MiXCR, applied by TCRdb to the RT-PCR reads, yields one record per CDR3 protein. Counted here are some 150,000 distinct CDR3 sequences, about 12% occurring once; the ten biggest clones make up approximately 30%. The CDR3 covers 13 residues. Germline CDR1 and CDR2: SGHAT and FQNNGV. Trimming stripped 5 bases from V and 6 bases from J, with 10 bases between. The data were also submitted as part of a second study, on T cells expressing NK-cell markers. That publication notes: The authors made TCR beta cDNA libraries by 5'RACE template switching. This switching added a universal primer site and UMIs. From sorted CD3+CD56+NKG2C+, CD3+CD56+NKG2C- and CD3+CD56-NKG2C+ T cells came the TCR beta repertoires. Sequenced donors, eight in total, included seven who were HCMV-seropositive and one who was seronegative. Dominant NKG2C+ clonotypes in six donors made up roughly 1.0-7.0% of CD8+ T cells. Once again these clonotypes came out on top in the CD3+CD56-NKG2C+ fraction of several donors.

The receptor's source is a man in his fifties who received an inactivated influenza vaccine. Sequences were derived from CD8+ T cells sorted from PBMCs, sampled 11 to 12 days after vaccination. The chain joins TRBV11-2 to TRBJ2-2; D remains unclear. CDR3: CASSAIRSGELFF. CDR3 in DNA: TGTGCCAGCAGCGCCATAAGGTCCGGGGAGCTGTTTTTT.